This T cell receptor beta chain was identified during a study of blood T cell repertoires in COVID-19. Whole-study context: Donors in the United States, Italy and Spain gave samples during acute or convalescent COVID-19.

Germline V gene lookup returns CDR1 LNHNV and CDR2 YYDKDF (reference sequence). The ends were cut back, 1 base at V and 7 bases at J, with 11 bases in the middle. CDR3 size: 13 residues. Assay used: immunoSEQ multiplex PCR; TCRdb lists only in-frame clones, some missing. The table lists 400,000 or so clones, around 87% of them singletons. Material for sequencing was peripheral blood. The J gene is TRBJ2-7, the V gene TRBV15, with a weak D call TRBD1 (5 bases). The sequence came from a human donor in a cohort sampled during active COVID-19. CDR3: CATSRARGGEQYF. The CDR3, as DNA: TGTGCCACCAGCAGAGCTAGGGGTGGGGAGCAGTACTTC.